This T cell receptor (beta chain) came from a study of T cells in Graves' hyperthyroidism and ophthalmopathy. Study results and limitations: Most thyroid clonotypes expanded above 0.001 appeared in blood too. Onset of ophthalmopathy came a median roughly 6.4 months after the model predicted it.

CDR3 length: 14 amino acids. CDR1 and CDR2 (germline): MNHEY, SMNVEV (reference sequence). V lost 8 bases and J lost 6, with 17 bases in between. RNA transcripts provided the source from which TCR beta CDR3 regions were amplified. Using the HTBI primer set, a first-round RT-PCR was run on the TCR CDR3. TCRdb passed the multiplex PCR reads through MiXCR, listing each CDR3 protein once. Among approximately 380,000 distinct CDR3 sequences listed, over 12% were seen once. In its sample, this clonotype was seen many times. No antigen is known for it. Uncontrolled infection, other autoimmune disease, pregnancy or lactation led to exclusion. Extraction of PBMCs used roughly 10 ml of fresh peripheral blood.

The sequence came from a man aged 45-60 years with Graves' ophthalmopathy. The specimen sequenced was blood. This rearrangement joins TRBV27 to TRBJ1-5, with D perhaps matching TRBD1 (5 bases). CDR3 in DNA: TGTGCCAGCGCCCGCCGAGGGGCGATTCAGCCCCAGCATTTT. Residues: CASARRGAIQPQHF.